One T cell receptor (beta chain) is described in this entry. The target of this receptor is not known. Base qualities are not provided; no much larger clone lies one nucleotide away. V drops 5 bases and J drops 1 base, leaving 6 bases in between. For CDR1 and CDR2, the germline V gene lists SGHDT and YYEEEE. The CDR3 covers 13 residues, taking in both the cysteine and the phenylalanine. CDR3 DNA only is kept here, 39 bases in frame from base 1. The source of the sample is a study of PD-L1 blockade in urothelial cancer listed by TCRdb under 2017. For the wider study: Every patient began therapy in 2014 and was given atezolizumab 1,200 mg intravenously every 3 weeks. Blood samples were analyzed 3 weeks after the start of treatment (second dose) and 6 weeks after the start of treatment. Pretreatment tumor samples, along with matched peripheral blood serially collected before and after atezolizumab treatment, were subjected to TCR sequencing. Durable clinical benefit meant progression-free survival longer than 6 months, and TCR features were also tested against progression-free and overall survival. Pretreatment blood TCR-seq was available for twenty-nine patients, at least one posttreatment blood collection was obtained for around 25 patients, and tumor TCR-seq was available for around 25 patients. Patients had an ECOG performance status of 0 or 1 and had received between 0 and 3 prior chemotherapy regimens. Somatic, immune and clinical correlates of response to PD-L1 blockade with atezolizumab in urothelial cancer were the focus of an exploratory multi-omic analysis. Nine patients achieved durable clinical benefit and some 21 did not. Blood samples gave a median of around 130,000 T cells and 88,000 or so unique TCRs, with a median clonality of approximately 0.08. About 85% of the 29 patients were males with bladder-origin urothelial cancer, and about 65% of the roughly 30 reported a prior smoking history. In the same patients, pretreatment tumors underwent whole exome sequencing and RNA sequencing in addition to TCR sequencing.

Here is what the overall study found, with its caveats: Small sample size (n ≈ 27) and many exploratory analyses mean the results are intended to be hypothesis-generating. Among patients with durable benefit, tumor-associated TCR clones showed greater expansion in peripheral blood 3 weeks after treatment started (n ≈ 20, p = 0.022). Improved progression-free and overall survival was associated with having pretreatment peripheral blood TCR clonality below the median.

This sample's time point label indicates: pretreatment peripheral blood. The cohort included 29 patients with locally advanced or metastatic urothelial carcinoma who were treated at Memorial Sloan Kettering on a trial protocol. Peripheral blood mononuclear cells were collected pretreatment and during treatment, at between 1 and 8 total time points per patient. The Qiagen DNeasy Blood extraction kit was used to purify genomic DNA from total PBMCs and tumor samples. PBMCs were collected pretreatment and during treatment and were isolated and stored as previously described. Each PCR received spiked-in synthetic TCR analog templates so that absolute template abundance could be estimated from read counts. The immunoSEQ assay was used to amplify TCRbeta CDR3 regions from genomic DNA with bias-controlled V and J gene primers. Rearranged TCRbeta segments were sequenced at approximately 20X coverage. Under the source paper's analysis protocol: Clustering was used to correct sequencing errors, and CDR3s were annotated against IMGT to assign V, D and J genes. Only productive TCRbeta rearrangements were used in downstream analyses, excluding out-of-frame or stop-codon sequences. To compute clonality, Shannon entropy was normalized by the log of the number of unique productive sequences and then subtracted from one. Clones differing between time points or between blood and tumor were identified by Fisher's exact test with Benjamini-Hochberg correction at adjusted p below 0.01. TCRdb retrieved this table from immuneACCESS and kept in-frame rearrangements only. Not all clones are present; in checked studies, unresolved V genes account for under half, and no reason is known for the remainder. V and J calls and clone size follow that table, whereas D and trimming were derived from the DNA. The sample contains 70,000 to 75,000 clones, about four fifths of them found a single time. The ten largest clonotypes hold around a tenth of the sample.

The chain is assembled from TRBV5-6 and TRBJ2-2; the D gene assignment is ambiguous. The TCR originated in a woman aged 70-85 years with urothelial cancer. The input for sequencing was PBMCs, taken around atezolizumab (anti-PD-L1) treatment. The sequence in DNA is TGTGCCAGCAGTCACAAGAACACCGGGGAGCTGTTTTTT. This yields the protein CASSHKNTGELFF.